What follows are 5 T cell receptor beta chains derived from one specimen sequenced in a study of T cell changes during pregnancy in multiple sclerosis (dated by TCRdb to about 2019). The library was produced with the immunoSEQ multiplex PCR assay. TCRdb obtained this table from immuneACCESS and retained in-frame rearrangements with V and J assigned. These tables miss some clones; where compared with another copy, unresolved V genes account for less than half of the shortfall, and the remainder is unexplained. Recorded for this sample are around 45,000 clones; roughly nine tenths of them occurred a single time. The ten largest make up approximately 0.73% of the sample. Sequencing was performed on CD4+ T cells from peripheral blood mononuclear cells, taken before pregnancy. Source of these receptors: a female donor with multiple sclerosis, enrolled in a pregnancy study.

The chain carries TRBV12-5 and TRBJ2-1; D unresolved. Germline CDR1 LGHNT, CDR2 FRNRAP. This CDR3 is 12 amino acids long. Deletions cut 5 bases from V and 1 base from J, with 3 bases between. CDR3: CASGPSYNEQFF. The CDR3 DNA reads as TGTGCTAGTGGTCCTTCCTACAATGAGCAGTTCTTC.

The DNA of the CDR3 is TGTGCCAGCAGCCGAGACAGGCCGCCAGGAAACACCATATATTTT. Its protein is CASSRDRPPGNTIYF. The rearrangement uses TRBV7-6 and TRBJ1-3; D perhaps matches TRBD1 (6 bases). The CDR3 length is 15 residues. CDR1 SGHVS and CDR2 FNYEAQ come from the germline V gene. V lost 5 bases and J lost 4, with 15 bases in between. The variable domain in full, completed from reference TRBV7-6 and TRBJ1-3, reads GAGVSQSPRYKVTKRGQDVALRCDPISGHVSLYWYRQALGQGPEFLTYFNYEAQQDKSGLPNDRFSAERPEGSISTLTIQRTEQRDSAMYRCASSRDRPPGNTIYFGEGSWLTVV.

The chain has TRBV30 and TRBJ1-4; D perhaps matches TRBD1 (5 bases). CDR1 is GTSNPN and CDR2 is SVGIG in the germline V gene (reference sequence). The CDR3 length is 16 residues. V gave up 2 bases and J gave up 7 bases, with 20 bases separating them. CDR3 nucleotides: TGTGCCTGGAGTCTCAATCGACAGATGTTAATTGAAAAACTGTTTTTT. Translated, it gives CAWSLNRQMLIEKLFF.

The chain carries TRBV6-5 and TRBJ1-1; possibly TRBD1 for D (6 bases). This CDR3 is 14 amino acids long. Per germline, CDR1 MNHEY and CDR2 SVGAGI. V was cut by 6 bases and J by 6 bases, with 17 bases left in between. The CDR3 region is CASRVTGLGAEAFF. In DNA form, the CDR3 reads TGTGCCAGCAGAGTTACAGGGCTAGGCGCTGAAGCTTTCTTT.

This chain links TRBV7-2 with TRBJ2-7; no definite D call. CDR1 and CDR2 from the germline V gene are SGHTA and FQGNSA. Trimming shortened V by 3 bases and J by 6 bases, and 12 bases separated the two germline ends. The CDR3 is made up of 13 amino acids. The CDR3 nucleotides are TGTGCCAGCAGCTTTACGGGTTCAACCGAGCAGTACTTC. Encoded protein: CASSFTGSTEQYF.